The 29 T cell receptor beta chains presented below share a single source sample, sequenced in a study of vaccination and CD4 T cells after COVID-19. Their target antigens are unknown. The treatment: approximately 10-day PBMC culture with coronavirus spike peptide pools or control peptides (ViraFEST assay). Sequenced with the Oncomine TCR Beta short-read assay was DNA taken from cultured CD4+ T cells. TCRdb re-called the PCR reads with MiXCR, one entry per CDR3 protein. Of some 7,600 distinct CDR3 sequences in the sample, less than 25% are singletons; the top ten hold around a fifth. The input for sequencing was CD4+ T cells from blood, cultured in vitro, taken after SARS-CoV-2 vaccination. The origin of the receptors is a human donor who had recovered from COVID-19.

This sequence joins TRBV20-1 and TRBJ2-2; D unclear. The CDR3 totals 15 residues. Looked up from germline, CDR1 is DFQATT and CDR2 is SNEGSKA (reference sequence). The CDR3: CSVKARSLNTGELFF. The DNA of the CDR3 is TGCAGCGTCAAGGCGCGGTCCTTAAACACCGGGGAGCTGTTTTTT.

This clonotype has only a few counts. The rearrangement uses TRBV19 and TRBJ2-5, with D unresolved. Germline CDR1 and CDR2: LNHDA and SQIVND (reference sequence). Deletions cut 6 bases from V and 2 bases from J, with 10 bases between. The CDR3 is 13 residues long. The CDR3 loop reads CASSLNIQETQYF. CDR3 nucleotide sequence: TGTGCCAGTAGCCTGAACATACAAGAGACCCAGTACTTC.

This clonotype was found a few times. The rearrangement uses TRBV4-1 and TRBJ1-1; 7 bases are shared with TRBD1. The CDR3 sequence is 15 residues long. With 3 bases clipped from V and 4 bases from J, the junction kept 8 bases outside the gene matches. Germline assignment: CDR1 MGHRA and CDR2 YSYEKL. The chain's CDR3 is CASSHPPGQVTEAFF. DNA of the CDR3: TGCGCCAGCAGCCACCCACCAGGACAGGTCACTGAAGCTTTCTTT.

By share of the sample, this clonotype is medium-sized. The J gene is TRBJ2-7, the V gene TRBV7-2, with 7 bases aligning to TRBD1. The CDR3 totals 13 residues. V lost 2 bases and J lost 6; bases outside the gene matches: 4. The V gene's germline CDR1 is SGHTA and CDR2 FQGNSA. This CDR3 is CASSLSRTGEQYF. In DNA form, the CDR3 reads TGTGCCAGCAGCTTATCTCGGACAGGCGAGCAGTACTTC.

The rearrangement links TRBV29-1 to TRBJ1-1, with 9 bases that match TRBD1. V shed 6 bases and J 6 bases; nucleotides not matched to a gene: 5. The CDR3 length is 12 residues. CDR1 is SQVTM, CDR2 ANQGSEA, per germline. The CDR3 reads CSVDRGKAEAFF. The CDR3 nucleotides are TGCAGCGTAGACAGGGGGAAGGCTGAAGCTTTCTTT.

The chain joins TRBV12-3 or TRBV12-4 to TRBJ1-1; TRBD1 might be the D (5 bases). V lost 6 bases and J 6 bases, leaving 20 bases between the germline ends. This CDR3 contains 15 residues. The DNA of the CDR3 is TGTGCCAGCAGCCCGAGGAGGGGTAGTAGGGCTGAAGCTTTCTTT. Protein sequence: CASSPRRGSRAEAFF.

This clonotype was observed a handful of times. The chain uses TRBV27 and TRBJ1-5, with unresolved D. Germline-derived CDR1 and CDR2 are MNHEY and SMNVEV (reference sequence). This CDR3 contains 18 residues. The V end lost 4 bases, the J end lost 2 bases, and 21 bases lay between the germline ends. In nucleotides, the CDR3 is TGTGCCAGCAGTTGGAAGGACCCCTCAACTGGCGGCAATCAGCCCCAGCATTTT. The encoded protein is CASSWKDPSTGGNQPQHF.

The chain links TRBV5-1 to TRBJ2-5, with TRBD2 matching 10 bases. This CDR3 is 14 amino acids long. Per the germline V gene, CDR1 is SGHRS and CDR2 is YFSETQ. V lost 2 bases, J lost 3 bases, and 1 base stayed unmatched. The CDR3, as DNA: TGCGCCAGCAGCTTTGGGACTAGCGAAGAGACCCAGTACTTC. Translated, it gives CASSFGTSEETQYF.

The CDR3 DNA is TGTGCCAGCAGTAGTCAGGGACAGGGTATGCACACCATATATTTT. Residues: CASSSQGQGMHTIYF. V usage is TRBV28 and J usage is TRBJ1-3; 9 nucleotides line up with TRBD1. Losses at the gene ends were 5 bases for V and 8 bases for J; bases not matched to a gene: 10. The CDR3 totals 15 residues. The V gene's germline CDR1 is MDHEN and CDR2 SYDVKM.

This chain links TRBV7-2 with TRBJ2-4; D unclear. The CDR3 spans 11 residues. V dropped 4 bases and J dropped 6 bases, with 4 bases sitting between them. CDR1 is SGHTA and CDR2 is FQGNSA in the germline V gene. The CDR3 reads CASSSGNIQYF. Here the CDR3 DNA reads TGTGCCAGCAGCTCTGGAAACATTCAGTACTTC.

V gene TRBV5-1 combines with J gene TRBJ2-3; D not certain. Per germline, CDR1 SGHRS and CDR2 YFSETQ. Trimming shortened V by 2 bases and J by 6 bases, and 10 bases separated the two germline ends. The CDR3 contains 13 residues. This chain's CDR3 is CASSFWGRDTQYF. DNA of the CDR3: TGCGCCAGCAGCTTCTGGGGAAGGGATACGCAGTATTTT.

This clonotype has just a few counts. The rearrangement links TRBV21-1 to TRBJ1-2; TRBD1 was called by the table and not checked on the DNA. TRBV21-1 is labeled a pseudogene. This CDR3 is 15 amino acids long. CDR3 nucleotide sequence: TGTGCCAGCAGCAATGGGGACAGCCCAAACTATGGCTACACCTTC. Amino acids: CASSNGDSPNYGYTF.

The V gene is TRBV19, the J gene TRBJ1-5, with D perhaps TRBD1 (6 bases). The CDR3 runs to 15 residues. V was cut by 3 bases and J by 0 bases, with 9 bases left in between. Germline loops: CDR1 LNHDA, CDR2 SQIVND (reference sequence). For the CDR3, the DNA is TGTGCCAGTAGTATCCGGGGGGCTAGCAATCAGCCCCAGCATTTT. Amino acid sequence: CASSIRGASNQPQHF.

This chain connects TRBV5-1 to TRBJ1-1, with D possibly matching TRBD1 (5 bases). CDR1 SGHRS and CDR2 YFSETQ come from the germline V gene. The V end was cut by 0 bases, the J end by 4 bases, with 10 bases between. The CDR3 totals 14 residues. CDR3 sequence: CASSLGRGSTEAFF. The CDR3 DNA reads as TGCGCCAGCAGCTTGGGTAGGGGCAGCACTGAAGCTTTCTTT.

The V call is TRBV27, the J call TRBJ2-7; no definite D call. Trimming stripped 3 bases from V and 3 bases from J, with 9 bases between. Germline V gene lookup returns CDR1 MNHEY and CDR2 SMNVEV (reference sequence). The CDR3 has 13 amino acids. The CDR3 reads CASSFFPGYEQYF. The CDR3 coding sequence is TGTGCCAGCAGTTTTTTTCCCGGCTACGAGCAGTACTTC.

The chain joins TRBV6-1 to TRBJ1-1; possibly TRBD1 for D (6 bases). The V and J ends lost 5 bases and 7 bases respectively, with 20 bases between them. CDR1 is MNHNS and CDR2 is SASEGT in the germline V gene. This CDR3 contains 15 residues. As DNA, the CDR3 is TGTGCCAGCAGTAAAAGAAACAGGGTGACTATTGAAGCTTTCTTT. This gives the protein CASSKRNRVTIEAFF.

In its sample, this clonotype ranks as medium-sized. This chain links TRBV29-1 with TRBJ2-3; possible D gene TRBD1, 5 bases. CDR3 length: 14 residues. V lost 4 bases, J lost 8 bases, and 19 bases lay in between. The germline V gene has CDR1 SQVTM and CDR2 ANQGSEA. The CDR3: CSVGAPSGFGTQYF. CDR3 coding DNA: TGCAGCGTTGGGGCCCCCTCAGGGTTCGGTACGCAGTATTTT.

In this sample, this clonotype turned up a few times. The chain combines TRBV19 with TRBJ1-1, with unresolved D. Per the germline V gene, CDR1 is LNHDA and CDR2 is SQIVND (reference sequence). Trimming shortened V by 2 bases and J by 6 bases, and 10 bases separated the two germline ends. There are 13 residues in the CDR3. The CDR3 bases are TGTGCCAGTAGTATAAGGTACTTAGCTGAAGCTTTCTTT. This codes for CASSIRYLAEAFF.

In this sample, this clonotype is medium-sized. J is TRBJ2-5 and V is TRBV7-2, with 7 bases aligning to TRBD2. V trimming: 1 base; J trimming: 2 bases; junction bases outside the gene matches: 7. The V gene's germline CDR1 is SGHTA and CDR2 FQGNSA. The CDR3 consists of 16 residues. The CDR3 DNA sequence: TGTGCCAGCAGCTTAGTGGCTAGCGGAAGACAAGAGACCCAGTACTTC. Translated, it gives CASSLVASGRQETQYF.

This clonotype is deemed medium-sized. The genes are TRBV20-1 and TRBJ2-1, with TRBD1 matching 8 bases. CDR1 is DFQATT, CDR2 SNEGSKA, per germline (reference sequence). The CDR3 spans 13 residues. V was pared by 7 bases and J by 7 bases, with 9 bases of the junction left unmatched. CDR3 sequence: CSVDRGALNEQFF. The CDR3 nucleotides read TGCAGTGTTGACAGGGGAGCTTTGAATGAGCAGTTCTTC.

This clonotype is classed as medium-sized (0.01 to 0.1%). The chain recombines TRBV6-1 with TRBJ1-5; 7 nucleotides align to TRBD1. In germline, CDR1 is MNHNS, CDR2 SASEGT. The junction had 8 bases not matched to a gene; V was cut back by 4 bases and J by 2 bases. The CDR3 totals 16 residues. CDR3 residues: CASSARQGSGNQPQHF. The CDR3 bases are TGTGCCAGCAGTGCCCGACAGGGATCCGGCAATCAGCCCCAGCATTTT.

This clonotype showed up just once. The chain is built from TRBV6-6 and TRBJ2-1; TRBD2 agrees at 9 bases. CDR3 length: 15 residues. Germline loops: CDR1 MNHNY, CDR2 SVGAGI (reference sequence). J was trimmed by 7 bases and V by 0 bases; bases with no gene match: 4. The CDR3 DNA reads as TGTGCCAGCAGTTACTCGGGCGGGGGGGGAAATGAGCAGTTCTTC. Translation: CASSYSGGGGNEQFF.

In this sample, this clonotype is medium-sized. The gene calls are TRBV6-1 and TRBJ1-6; tentative D call: TRBD1 (5 bases). From germline, CDR1 is MNHNS and CDR2 SASEGT. The CDR3 is 14 residues long. V was shortened by 4 bases and J by 8 bases, with 12 bases between the two germline ends. CDR3 in DNA: TGTGCCAGCAGTGTTGGGGGGTTAGATTCACCCCTCCACTTT. Translating it yields CASSVGGLDSPLHF.

This clonotype was counted only a few times. The rearrangement links TRBV6-1 to TRBJ2-1; the D gene is possibly TRBD2 (5 bases). Trimming cost V 6 bases and J 0 bases, with 12 bases left between them. CDR1 is MNHNS and CDR2 is SASEGT in the germline V gene. This CDR3 region has 15 residues. CDR3 protein: CASSGGLSSYNEQFF. The DNA for the CDR3 is TGTGCCAGCAGCGGAGGACTGAGCTCCTACAATGAGCAGTTCTTC.

CDR3 sequence (DNA): TGTGCCAGCAGCTTTACGTTGGACAGTTCGGGCGGAGGCTACACCTTC. It yields the protein CASSFTLDSSGGGYTF. The V call is TRBV11-1, the J call TRBJ1-2; the D gene is possibly TRBD1 (6 bases). The CDR3 contains 16 residues. V dropped 3 bases and J dropped 8 bases, with 22 bases sitting between them. CDR1 and CDR2 (germline): SGHAT, FQDESV (reference sequence).

This clonotype has just a few counts. The rearrangement links TRBV19 to TRBJ2-5; D is unresolved. CDR1 is LNHDA, CDR2 SQIVND, per germline (reference sequence). Between the trimmed V and J ends, which lost 5 bases and 5 bases, there was a span of 12 bases. There are 13 residues in the CDR3. The CDR3 nucleotides read TGTGCCAGTAGTGGTTCTCCTCGGGAGACCCAGTACTTC. The encoded protein is CASSGSPRETQYF. The whole variable domain, filled in from reference TRBV19 and TRBJ2-5, reads DGGITQSPKYLFRKEGQNVTLSCEQNLNHDAMYWYRQDPGQGLRLIYYSQIVNDFQKGDIAEGYSVSREKKESFPLTVTSAQKNPTAFYLCASSGSPRETQYFGPGTRLLVL.

This clonotype came up a few times. The gene calls are TRBV24-1 and TRBJ1-1; a weak D match, TRBD1 (5 bases). Germline CDR1 reads KGHDR; CDR2 reads SFDVKD. CDR3 length equals 15 residues. V was trimmed by 2 bases and J by 8 bases, leaving 17 bases between them. CDR3 coding DNA: TGTGCCACCAGTGATTCGCGGGGACCGGACATCGAAGCTTTCTTT. Translated, it gives CATSDSRGPDIEAFF.

The chain couples TRBV10-2 to TRBJ2-1; 10 nucleotides agree with TRBD2. Germline values: CDR1 WSHSY, CDR2 SAAADI. The CDR3 loop spans 16 amino acids. Trimming cost V 0 bases and J 8 bases; bases outside gene matches: 7. In nucleotides, the CDR3 is TGCGCCAGCAGTGAGTCCAGCGGGAGGGCCCTTCATGAGCAGTTCTTC. Protein: CASSESSGRALHEQFF.

Remarks on this clonotype: A read error may be the cause here, since a much bigger clone is one base away. The chain combines TRBV20-1 with TRBJ1-6, with TRBD1 matching over 8 bases. Trimming took 3 bases from V and 0 from J; bases not matched to a gene: 13. This CDR3 contains 19 residues. From germline, CDR1 is DFQATT and CDR2 SNEGSKA (reference sequence). The CDR3, as DNA: TGCAGTGCTAGTGTACGGGGCAGGGGGCGTCCCTCCTATAATTCACCCCTCCACTTT. The encoded protein is CSASVRGRGRPSYNSPLHF.